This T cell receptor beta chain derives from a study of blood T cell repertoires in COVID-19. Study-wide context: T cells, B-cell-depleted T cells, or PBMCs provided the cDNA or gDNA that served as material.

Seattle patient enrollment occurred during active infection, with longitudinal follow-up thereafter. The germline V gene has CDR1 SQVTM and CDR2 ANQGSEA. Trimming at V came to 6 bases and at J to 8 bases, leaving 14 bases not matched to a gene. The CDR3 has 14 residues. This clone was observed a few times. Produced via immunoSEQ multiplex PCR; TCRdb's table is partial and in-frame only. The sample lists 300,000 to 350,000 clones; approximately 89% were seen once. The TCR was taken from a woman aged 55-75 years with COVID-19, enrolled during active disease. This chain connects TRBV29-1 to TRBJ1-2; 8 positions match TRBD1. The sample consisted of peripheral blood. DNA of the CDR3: TGCAGCGTGGAACAGTCCAGGGGGCAGGGGGGCTACACCTTC. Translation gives CSVEQSRGQGGYTF.